The source of this T cell receptor beta chain is a study of low-dose radiotherapy and immunotherapy resistance in tumors. Study background: In Cohort 2, 1 Gy per fraction was delivered every two weeks, for a total of 13 Gy over 26 weeks. Every six weeks patients received intravenous ipilimumab 1 mg/kg, and every two weeks they received intravenous nivolumab 240 mg.

As to time point: after trial treatment. Noted treatment: LDRT plus nivolumab, ipilimumab, low-dose cyclophosphamide and aspirin (RACIN trial). The therapy administered to donors comprised nivolumab, ipilimumab, aspirin, low-dose cyclophosphamide and low-dose radiotherapy. TRAV- and TRBV-specific primers primed first-strand cDNA, covering alpha and beta chains. The PCR that amplified TCRs ran for around 22 cycles, relying on a constant-region primer and a V-primer adapter. From the reads, TCRdb called clonotypes with MiXCR, one entry per CDR3 protein. The sample has some 100,000 distinct CDR3 sequences; less than 25% are singletons. V was pared by 1 base and J by 2 bases, with 5 bases between. The CDR3 loop spans 13 amino acids. Germline CDR1 reads SGHAT; CDR2 reads FQDESV (reference sequence). This clonotype was detected ten times or more.

The sequencing here drew on PBMCs, taken after low-dose radiotherapy plus immunotherapy. The receptor was isolated from a male donor with prostate cancer. The V and J genes are TRBV11-1 and TRBJ1-2; D ambiguous. The CDR3 loop is CASSLDTNYGYTF. The DNA for the CDR3 is TGTGCCAGCAGCTTAGACACAAACTATGGCTACACCTTC.